Listed below are T cell receptor beta chains from one sample, sequenced in a study of CD8 T cells in ankylosing spondylitis. Using its own MiXCR run on the 5' RACE reads, TCRdb lists one record per CDR3 protein. The repertoire consists of 500,000 to 650,000 distinct CDR3 sequences, with approximately 5% occurring once and the leading ten covering around 3.5%. Material for sequencing was blood, either unsorted or a sorted T cell fraction (not recorded which). These receptors all come from a male donor with ankylosing spondylitis. Both conserved end residues are part of each CDR3. D genes are given only for firm matches. Some rows have no size entry. The others give once, few or many, or a class for an expanded clone.

j_gene | abundance | d_gene | v_gene | len | CDR3nt | CDR3aa
TRBJ2-3 | NA | NA | TRBV4-3 | 14 | TGCGCCAGCAGCCAAAGCCGACACACAGATACGCAGTATTTT | CASSQSRHTDTQYF
TRBJ2-5 | NA | NA | TRBV5-1 | 16 | TGCGCCAGCAGCCGAGGGACACCTGAGGTCCAAGAGACCCAGTACTTC | CASSRGTPEVQETQYF
TRBJ2-1 | many | NA | TRBV10-1 | 12 | TGCGCCAGCTCTTACAGGGACAATGAGCAGTTCTTC | CASSYRDNEQFF
TRBJ1-5 | many | NA | TRBV6-2/TRBV6-3 | 14 | TGTGCCAGCAGAGGAGGGGTTGTGGGACAGCCCCAGCATTTT | CASRGGVVGQPQHF
TRBJ2-5 | few | NA | TRBV10-2 | 14 | TGCGCCAGCAGTGCACAGGGTGGTGGGGAGACCCAGTACTTC | CASSAQGGGETQYF
TRBJ1-5 | many | NA | TRBV20-1 | 14 | TGCAGTTCAGGGGCACTTCATAGCAATCAGCCCCAGCATTTT | CSSGALHSNQPQHF
TRBJ1-4 | many | NA | TRBV7-9 | 15 | TGTGCCAGCAGCTTAGGGGGAAAGATAAGTGAAAAACTGTTTTTT | CASSLGGKISEKLFF
TRBJ2-3 | many | NA | TRBV6-2/TRBV6-3 | 15 | TGTGCCAGCCGACCGGCGCGGCGGTACACAGATACGCAGTATTTT | CASRPARRYTDTQYF
TRBJ1-2 | many | NA | TRBV12-3/TRBV12-4 | 12 | TGTGCCAGCAGTGAACAGGGTCATGGCTACACCTTC | CASSEQGHGYTF
TRBJ1-1 | many | NA | TRBV4-1 | 13 | TGCGCCAGCAGCCATCGAGAATGGATCGAAGCTTTCTTT | CASSHREWIEAFF
TRBJ1-6 | few | NA | TRBV2 | 13 | TGTGCCAGCAGCACGACACGGAATTCACCCCTCCACTTT | CASSTTRNSPLHF
TRBJ2-3 | many | NA | TRBV28 | 15 | TGTGCCAGCTCGCGAGGAGGGAATTTCCCAGATACGCAGTATTTT | CASSRGGNFPDTQYF
TRBJ2-7 | many | TRBD1 | TRBV20-1 | 16 | TGCAGTGCTTCAGACGCCTATCGAGGGACAGACTACGAGCAGTACTTC | CSASDAYRGTDYEQYF
TRBJ1-3 | many | NA | TRBV27 | 13 | TGTGCCAGCAGATCGGGGGCTGGAAACACCATATATTTT | CASRSGAGNTIYF
TRBJ2-7 | many | NA | TRBV28 | 12 | TGTGCCAGCAGTTTGAAGGCCTACGAGCAGTACTTC | CASSLKAYEQYF
TRBJ2-7 | many | TRBD1 | TRBV20-1 | 14 | TGCAGTGCTACTGGACAGGGCGTTGGTTACGAGCAGTACTTC | CSATGQGVGYEQYF
TRBJ2-3 | many | NA | TRBV20-1 | 15 | TGCAGTGCCCGCACTAGCCTCTTGGTGGCAGATACGCAGTATTTT | CSARTSLLVADTQYF
TRBJ2-1 | few | NA | TRBV12-3/TRBV12-4 | 14 | TGTGCCAGCAGCCCACAGTCCTCCTACAATGAGCAGTTCTTC | CASSPQSSYNEQFF
TRBJ1-4 | many | NA | TRBV12-3/TRBV12-4 | 14 | TGTGCCAGCAGATTAGGCGCAACTAATGAAAAACTGTTTTTT | CASRLGATNEKLFF
TRBJ2-3 | many | TRBD1 | TRBV29-1 | 14 | TGCAGCGTTTCACCACAGGGGGCTGTAGATACGCAGTATTTT | CSVSPQGAVDTQYF
TRBJ1-1 | many | NA | TRBV10-3 | 13 | TGTGCCATCAGTCAGGCGAGGAACACTGAAGCTTTCTTT | CAISQARNTEAFF
TRBJ1-4 | many | NA | TRBV29-1 | 16 | TGCAGCGTTGGAACCAGGGAAGGCGCAACTAATGAAAAACTGTTTTTT | CSVGTREGATNEKLFF
TRBJ2-1 | many | TRBD1 | TRBV5-1 | 14 | TGCGCCAGCGCGCTTGGGGACAGGTACAATGAGCAGTTCTTC | CASALGDRYNEQFF
TRBJ2-7 | many | TRBD1 | TRBV7-2 | 15 | TGTGCCAGCAGCCGACGCCGGGACAGAGCCTACGAGCAGTACTTC | CASSRRRDRAYEQYF
TRBJ2-5 | few | NA | TRBV6-1 | 12 | TGTGCCAGCACTCCCATCGCAGAGACCCAGTACTTC | CASTPIAETQYF
TRBJ2-1 | NA | NA | TRBV6-2/TRBV6-3 | 12 | TGTGCCAGCACAAACCGAGTTAACGAGCAGTTCTTC | CASTNRVNEQFF
TRBJ2-5 | many | NA | TRBV5-5 | 15 | TGTGCCAGCAGCTTGGTGGCGTCGGGTCAAGAGACCCAGTACTTC | CASSLVASGQETQYF
TRBJ2-1 | many | TRBD2 | TRBV28 | 14 | TGTGCCAGCAGCCCGGGGGGTTTTGACAATGAGCAGTTCTTC | CASSPGGFDNEQFF
TRBJ1-3 | many | TRBD1 | TRBV11-2 | 16 | TGTGCCAGCAGCTCGCTACGGGGGACAGGGCGAAACACCATATATTTT | CASSSLRGTGRNTIYF
TRBJ2-5 | NA | NA | TRBV21-1 | 15 | TGTGCCAGCAGAGGCAGGGCAAGTTGGGGAGAGACCCAGTACTTC | CASRGRASWGETQYF
TRBJ2-1 | many | NA | TRBV6-5 | 15 | TGTGCCAGCAGTTACTTCTTTGGGGGAGAGGTAGGGCAGTTCTTC | CASSYFFGGEVGQFF
TRBJ2-7 | many | NA | TRBV7-6 | 14 | TGTGCCAGCAGCTCGGGACACTGGATGGAGGAGCAGTACTTC | CASSSGHWMEEQYF
TRBJ2-1 | many | NA | TRBV7-9 | 15 | TGTGCCAGCAGCTCAGCCAACAGGAGGTACAATGAGCAGTTCTTC | CASSSANRRYNEQFF
TRBJ2-1 | many | TRBD2 | TRBV5-1 | 14 | TGCGCCAGCAGCCCGGTGACTAGCGGGAGTCAGCAGTTCTTC | CASSPVTSGSQQFF
TRBJ2-1 | many | NA | TRBV29-1 | 12 | TGCAGCGTTGAGGGAAACTCAAATGAGCAGTTCTTC | CSVEGNSNEQFF
TRBJ2-3 | many | TRBD2 | TRBV4-3 | 17 | TGCGCCAGCAGCCAATCGGGGGGGCTCCCCCCCACAGATACGCAGTATTTT | CASSQSGGLPPTDTQYF
TRBJ1-1 | many | NA | TRBV7-2 | 15 | TGTGCCAGCAGCTTAGACATCGGGCCTGCGGGCGAAGCTTTCTTT | CASSLDIGPAGEAFF
TRBJ1-1 | many | NA | TRBV6-1 | 14 | TGTGCCAGCAGTGCCCATTTAATGAACACTGAAGCTTTCTTT | CASSAHLMNTEAFF
TRBJ2-7 | many | TRBD2 | TRBV9 | 15 | TGTGCCAGCAGCGTAGGTCCTAGCGGGGCCTACGAGCAGTACTTC | CASSVGPSGAYEQYF
TRBJ1-1 | many | NA | TRBV27 | 13 | TGTGCCAGCAGTGTGAGGTTATCCAGAGAAGCTTTCTTT | CASSVRLSREAFF
TRBJ1-5 | many | TRBD1 | TRBV7-9 | 12 | TGTGCCAGCGACAGGGGGCTAGAGCCCCAGCATTTT | CASDRGLEPQHF
TRBJ2-6 | many | NA | TRBV21-1 | 15 | TGTGCCAGCTGTACCAGATTCTCTGGGGCCAACGTCCTGACTTTC | CASCTRFSGANVLTF
TRBJ1-6 | many | NA | TRBV11-2 | 14 | TGTGCCAGCAGCTTGGACTTGACCGGTTCACCCCTCCACTTT | CASSLDLTGSPLHF